This TCR beta chain originates from a study of cytomegalovirus exposure and HLA in healthy donors. Looking at the study overall: Of some 400 genotyped donors, approximately 80% clustered with self-reported Caucasian donors.

The PCR used 60 Vbeta and 13 Jbeta primers. Method: immunoSEQ multiplex PCR; TCRdb's copy keeps in-frame clones and lacks some. The repertoire holds more than 200,000 clones, approximately 83% seen once, with 1.4% in the top ten. This CDR3 comprises 12 residues. The ends were cut back, 0 bases at V and 11 bases at J, with 10 bases in the middle. Germline lookup yields CDR1 LNHDA and CDR2 SQIVND (reference sequence). Whole-study results and caveats: According to a later analysis, most TCR beta chains associated with CMV appeared HLA-restricted. In a later analysis, TCR beta V- and J-gene trimming was associated with a missense DCLRE1C variant. Association with HLA alleles at 0.05 false discovery rate was found for 15,000 or so TCR beta sequences in a later analysis.

About this clone: Its antigen is as yet unknown.

The V gene is TRBV19, the J gene TRBJ1-1; D uncertain. Sequences were obtained from PBMCs. This receptor was obtained from a girl under 18 in good health and CMV-seronegative. CDR3 residues: CASSIDPVRAFF. The CDR3 coding sequence is TGTGCCAGTAGTATAGATCCCGTCCGGGCTTTCTTT.